Each of the 8 T cell receptor beta chains below was sequenced from the same sample in a study of blood T cells in healthy people across ages. Together with a sample-barcoded 5' primer, a J-beta primer mix was included in a second PCR lasting about 7 to 11 cycles. TCRdb fed the 5' RACE reads into MiXCR, producing one record per CDR3 protein. The sample yields about 570,000 distinct CDR3 sequences, 25% to 30% seen once. The sequencing input was blood. These receptors all come from a woman in her 70s in good health.

This clonotype appeared a few times. This chain joins TRBV6-2 or TRBV6-3 and TRBJ2-2; TRBD1 is a possible D gene (5 bases). There are 15 residues in the CDR3. Trimming took 2 bases from V and 1 from J, leaving 8 bases between them. Germline V lookup: CDR1 MNHEY, CDR2 SVGEGT. The CDR3 protein is CASSYPQENTGELFF. The CDR3 DNA sequence: TGTGCCAGCAGTTACCCACAGGAGAACACCGGGGAGCTGTTTTTT.

V is TRBV7-2 and J is TRBJ2-5; D remains ambiguous. The end of the DNA aligns better with TRBJ2-7, so the J call may be wrong. Germline CDR1 is SGHTA and CDR2 is FQGNSA. CDR3 length: 12 amino acids. CDR3: CASSPQPYEQYF. CDR3 bases: TGTGCCAGCAGCCCCCAGCCCTACGAGCAGTACTTC.

Only a few counts were recorded for this clonotype. The chain employs TRBV11-1 and TRBJ1-2; maybe TRBD1 (6 bases). Germline CDR1 reads SGHAT; CDR2 reads FQDESV (reference sequence). The CDR3 covers 13 residues. Deletions cut 6 bases from V and 5 bases from J, with 13 bases between. The CDR3, as DNA: TGTGCCAGCAGTTCCGGGACATTGTATGGCTACACCTTC. Translating gives CASSSGTLYGYTF.

This clonotype was seen only a few times. This rearrangement joins TRBV5-6 to TRBJ2-2, with 8 bases aligning to TRBD1. Germline-derived CDR1 and CDR2 are SGHDT and YYEEEE. The CDR3 is 16 amino acids. The J segment lost 1 base and the V segment lost 1 base, leaving 3 bases of the junction unmatched. CDR3 sequence reads: CASSLKGTGNTGELFF. As DNA, the CDR3 is TGTGCCAGCAGCTTGAAAGGGACAGGGAACACCGGGGAGCTGTTTTTT.

The table lists this clonotype with a few counts. The V and J genes are TRBV4-3 and TRBJ2-4; perhaps TRBD1 as D (5 bases). V lost 3 bases and J 7 bases, leaving 16 bases between the germline ends. CDR1 LGHNA and CDR2 YSLEER come from the germline V gene. The CDR3 runs 15 residues. The chain's CDR3 is CASSQLHRNSNIQYF. The CDR3 nucleotides are TGCGCCAGCAGCCAGTTGCACAGGAACTCCAACATTCAGTACTTC.

This clonotype appeared a few times. The chain recombines TRBV20-1 with TRBJ2-7; D might be TRBD1 or TRBD2, each matching 5 bases. V was shortened by 6 bases and J by 3 bases, with 12 bases between the two germline ends. The CDR3 consists of 12 residues. CDR1 and CDR2 from the germline V gene are DFQATT and SNEGSKA (reference sequence). The CDR3 DNA follows: TGCAGTGCCGGGACGGGATTCTACGAGCAGTACTTC. Translating gives CSAGTGFYEQYF.

This clonotype was counted between two and nine times. The gene calls are TRBV13 and TRBJ2-1; weak D call: TRBD2 (5 bases). The J call is uncertain, as TRBJ2-5 better fits the DNA end. Germline assignment: CDR1 PRHDT and CDR2 FYEKMQ (reference sequence). CDR3 length: 14 amino acids. CDR3 nucleotide sequence: TGTGCCAGCAGCTTATCGACTAACCAAGAGACCCAGTACTTC. This gives the protein CASSLSTNQETQYF.

V gene TRBV5-1 combines with J gene TRBJ2-3, with D perhaps TRBD2 (6 bases). Germline CDR1 is SGHRS and CDR2 is YFSETQ. Trimming shortened V by 0 bases and J by 1 base, and 12 bases separated the two germline ends. The CDR3 runs 16 residues. Here the CDR3 reads CASSLAGGARTDTQYF. Written as DNA, the CDR3 is TGCGCCAGCAGCTTGGCCGGAGGGGCCCGCACAGATACGCAGTATTTT.